These T cell receptor beta chains were read from a single sample in a study of neurological immune-mediated disorders. TCRdb itself ran the 5' RACE reads through MiXCR, one entry per CDR3 protein. The data show roughly 76,000 distinct CDR3 sequences, around 14% seen once. The source material was PBMCs. The source of these receptors is a woman aged 45-65 years in good health. Both conserved end residues are part of each CDR3. The order of the fields is clone size, J gene, D gene, V gene, CDR3 protein, CDR3 DNA. A D gene is named only where the DNA matches it firmly. Size tells how often a clone was seen (once, few, many) or the class of an expanded clone, and some rows leave it out.

>few|TRBJ2-7|NA|TRBV28
CASTFGRGLSYEQYF
TGTGCCAGCACCTTCGGGAGGGGGCTCTCCTACGAGCAGTACTTC
>many|TRBJ2-3|NA|TRBV12-3/TRBV12-4
CASSPQTDTQYF
TGTGCCAGCAGTCCCCAAACAGATACGCAGTATTTT
>many|TRBJ2-1|TRBD2|TRBV20-1
CSVEGLAGRNEQFF
TGCAGTGTAGAGGGACTAGCAGGAAGGAATGAGCAGTTCTTC
>NA|TRBJ2-5|TRBD2|TRBV2
CASRKTSARETQYF
TGTGCCAGCAGGAAGACTAGCGCTAGGGAGACCCAGTACTTC
>NA|TRBJ2-1|TRBD1|TRBV5-6
CASSLGGQTQFF
TGTGCCAGCAGCTTGGGGGGACAGACGCAGTTCTTC
>many|TRBJ2-5|NA|TRBV14
CASSQDWGSQETQYF
TGTGCCAGCAGCCAAGATTGGGGATCACAAGAGACCCAGTACTTC
>many|TRBJ1-6|TRBD1|TRBV3-1
CASSLVPGQGSPLHF
TGTGCCAGCAGCCTAGTCCCGGGACAGGGTTCACCCCTCCACTTT
>many|TRBJ2-5|TRBD2|TRBV5-1
CASSLQLAGVKETQYF
TGCGCCAGCAGCTTACAACTAGCGGGAGTAAAAGAGACCCAGTACTTC
>NA|TRBJ2-5|TRBD2|TRBV18
CASSPTGLAGVQETQNF
TGTGCCAGCTCACCAACAGGACTAGCGGGAGTCCAAGAGACCCAGAACTTC
>many|TRBJ1-1|NA|TRBV7-3
CASSLNKGTEAFF
TGTGCCAGCAGCTTAAACAAGGGGACTGAAGCTTTCTTT
>many|TRBJ1-1|NA|TRBV5-1
CASSLGVNTEAFF
TGCGCCAGCAGCTTGGGTGTGAACACTGAAGCTTTCTTT
>NA|TRBJ2-1|NA|TRBV24-1
CDTSDFPLRTEQFF
TGTGACACCAGTGATTTCCCCCTAAGGACCGAGCAGTTCTTC
>NA|TRBJ2-5|TRBD1|TRBV7-2
CASSSYRQGLGAQYF
TGTGCCAGCAGCTCCTACAGACAGGGTCTAGGGGCCCAGTACTTC
>many|TRBJ2-7|NA|TRBV5-1
CASSYDPYEQYF
TGCGCCAGCAGCTACGATCCCTACGAGCAGTACTTC
>few|TRBJ2-5|NA|TRBV6-5
CASSRLSGQETQYF
TGTGCCAGCAGTCGACTTAGCGGTCAAGAGACCCAGTACTTC
>NA|TRBJ2-2|TRBD1|TRBV27
CATLDPGQGDTGELFF
TGTGCCACCTTGGACCCGGGACAGGGCGACACCGGGGAGCTGTTTTTT
>many|TRBJ2-2|NA|TRBV7-2
CASSFRPQGGELFF
TGTGCCAGCAGCTTCAGACCACAGGGCGGGGAGCTGTTTTTT